The next 21 T cell receptor beta chains were all read from a single sample in a study of cytomegalovirus exposure and HLA in healthy donors. Use of 60 Vbeta and 13 Jbeta primers characterized the PCR. Profiling relied on immunoSEQ multiplex PCR, and the TCRdb table lists in-frame clones only, not all of them. Here the sample spans roughly 110,000 clones, around four fifths being singletons. Sequencing input: PBMCs. The receptors here all came from a young man in good health and CMV-seronegative.

The chain joins TRBV7-9 to TRBJ1-5; D is unresolved. CDR1 and CDR2 from the germline V gene are SEHNR and FQNEAQ (reference sequence). The CDR3 extends over 12 amino acids. Trimming removed 4 bases at V and 4 bases at J, with 5 bases between. CDR3: CASSWLNQPQHF. CDR3 sequence (DNA): TGTGCCAGCAGCTGGCTTAATCAGCCCCAGCATTTT.

This clone occurred a few times. The chain recombines TRBV5-1 with TRBJ2-5; 7 bases align to TRBD1. Germline V gene lookup returns CDR1 SGHRS and CDR2 YFSETQ. V gave up 4 bases and J gave up 1 base; unmatched junction bases: 4. The CDR3 extends over 14 amino acids. The CDR3 nucleotides are TGCGCCAGCAGCGCCCCAGGGGGCCAAGAGACCCAGTACTTC. This encodes CASSAPGGQETQYF. The variable domain in full, with the rest retrieved from reference TRBV5-1 and TRBJ2-5, is KAGVTQTPRYLIKTRGQQVTLSCSPISGHRSVSWYQQTPGQGLQFLFEYFSETQRNKGNFPGRFSGRQFSNSRSEMNVSTLELGDSALYLCASSAPGGQETQYFGPGTRLLVL.

The J gene is TRBJ2-7, the V gene TRBV11-3; D unresolved. Trimming shortened V by 0 bases and J by 3 bases, and 6 bases separated the two germline ends. This CDR3 comprises 13 residues. Germline CDR1 reads SGHNT; CDR2 reads YENEEA. CDR3 region: CASSLETGYEQYF. As DNA, the CDR3 is TGTGCCAGCAGCTTAGAGACGGGCTACGAGCAGTACTTC.

This clone was detected once. The chain links TRBV4-1 to TRBJ2-3, with TRBD1 matching over 8 bases. This CDR3 is 17 amino acids long. V was clipped by 2 bases and J by 3 bases; unmatched bases: 10. Germline V gives CDR1 MGHRA, CDR2 YSYEKL. The CDR3 spells CASSQNEGTGVTDTQYF. In DNA, the CDR3 is TGCGCCAGCAGCCAAAATGAGGGGACAGGTGTAACAGATACGCAGTATTTT.

The gene calls are TRBV28 and TRBJ1-2; tentative D call: TRBD1 (6 bases). Trimming stripped 5 bases from V and 4 bases from J, with 14 bases between. CDR1 and CDR2 from the germline V gene are MDHEN and SYDVKM. The CDR3 runs to 14 residues. The CDR3 loop is CASSRQRGGYGYTF. The DNA of the CDR3 is TGTGCCAGCAGTCGCCAAAGGGGGGGCTATGGCTACACCTTC.

This rearrangement joins TRBV6-1 to TRBJ2-2; 8 positions agree with TRBD1. Germline CDR1 reads MNHNS; CDR2 reads SASEGT. Unmatched junction bases numbered 12, after V lost 2 bases and J lost 1 base. The CDR3 contains 19 residues. The CDR3 DNA is TGTGCCAGCAGTGAATATGGAGGCAGGGGGCGAAGGAACACCGGGGAGCTGTTTTTT. Its translation: CASSEYGGRGRRNTGELFF.

This sequence joins TRBV11-2 and TRBJ2-7; 15 bases fit TRBD2. CDR3 length: 18 residues. Germline V gene sequence: CDR1 SGHAT, CDR2 FQNNGV. After removal of 4 bases from V and 4 bases from J, the junction contained 11 bases not matched to a gene. CDR3 loop: CASSSIWGLAGGSYEQYF. The CDR3, as DNA: TGTGCCAGCAGCTCCATATGGGGACTAGCGGGAGGATCGTACGAGCAGTACTTC.

The chain combines TRBV9 with TRBJ2-2, with 8 bases that match TRBD2. The germline V gene has CDR1 SGDLS and CDR2 YYNGEE. The J segment lost 2 bases and the V segment lost 4 bases, leaving 7 bases of the junction unmatched. The CDR3 contains 16 residues. CDR3 nucleotides: TGTGCCAGCAGCCCCGTCGGGGGGGTAAACACCGGGGAGCTGTTTTTT. As protein: CASSPVGGVNTGELFF.

This chain uses TRBV6-4 with TRBJ2-1, with a possible D match to TRBD2 (6 bases). Trimming pared 1 base from V and 4 bases from J, leaving 20 bases between. Germline CDR1 is MRHNA and CDR2 is SNTAGT. This CDR3 has 18 residues. In DNA form, the CDR3 reads TGTGCCAGCAGTGACTTCACCCGGGACTCGGGAAGATACAATGAGCAGTTCTTC. Translating it yields CASSDFTRDSGRYNEQFF.

The chain recombines TRBV23-1 with TRBJ2-5; D possibly corresponds to TRBD1 (6 bases). TRBV23-1 is an ORF, and what it does is uncertain. This CDR3 spans 18 amino acids. Trimming took 5 bases from V and 1 from J, leaving 23 bases between them. As DNA, the CDR3 is TGCGCCAGCAGTTTCGACAGGCCTAAGGAACTACTCCAAGAGACCCAGTACTTC. This encodes CASSFDRPKELLQETQYF.

This sequence joins TRBV19 and TRBJ1-4, with 7 bases that match TRBD1. Germline CDR1 is LNHDA and CDR2 is SQIVND (reference sequence). J lost 3 bases, V lost 5 bases, and 6 bases had no gene match. The CDR3 runs 15 residues. In DNA form, the CDR3 reads TGTGCCAGTAGTTCCGGACAGGCCCCTAATGAAAAACTGTTTTTT. Its protein is CASSSGQAPNEKLFF.

As for this clone: Additional DNA sequences in this sample encode the identical CDR3. The V call is TRBV10-3, the J call TRBJ1-1, with D unclear. This CDR3 contains 13 residues. CDR1 ENHRY and CDR2 SYGVKD come from the germline V gene. Trimming removed 5 bases at V and 1 base at J, with 8 bases between. Here the CDR3 DNA reads TGTGCCATCAGTTCGACTGCGAACACTGAAGCTTTCTTT. It is translated as CAISSTANTEAFF.

This clone has only one observation. The genes are TRBV7-8 and TRBJ2-3, with 7 bases fitting TRBD2. The CDR3 contains 17 residues. Germline CDR1 is SGHVS and CDR2 is FQNEAQ. V lost 2 bases and J lost 0; bases outside the gene matches: 8. CDR3 sequence reads: CASSLPSSGVSTDTQYF. The CDR3 nucleotides are TGTGCCAGCAGCTTACCTTCGAGCGGGGTTAGCACAGATACGCAGTATTTT. Full variable domain (outside the CDR3, taken from reference TRBV7-8 and TRBJ2-3): GAGVSQSPRYKVAKRGQDVALRCDPISGHVSLFWYQQALGQGPEFLTYFQNEAQLDKSGLPSDRFFAERPEGSVSTLKIQRTQQEDSAVYLCASSLPSSGVSTDTQYFGPGTRLTVL.

This clone appeared a single time. The chain couples TRBV28 to TRBJ1-2, with TRBD1 matching 11 bases. The germline CDR1 and CDR2 sequences are MDHEN and SYDVKM. The CDR3 extends over 14 amino acids. J gave up 6 bases and V 8 bases, and 8 bases lay outside the gene matches. CDR3 DNA sequence: TGTGCCAGCCAGTCAGGACAGGGGGCTCATGGCTACACCTTC. Amino acid sequence: CASQSGQGAHGYTF.

The V gene is TRBV7-9, the J gene TRBJ1-2; D remains unclear. Germline V lookup: CDR1 SEHNR, CDR2 FQNEAQ (reference sequence). CDR3 length: 13 residues. Trimming removed 2 bases from V and 4 bases from J, with 8 bases in between. CDR3 sequence: CASSLSDFYGYTF. DNA of the CDR3: TGTGCCAGCAGCTTATCCGACTTCTATGGCTACACCTTC.

This clone was seen a few times. The same CDR3 can be traced to other DNA sequences in this sample. The J gene is TRBJ1-5, the V gene TRBV28, with 7 nucleotides matching TRBD1. CDR1 is MDHEN, CDR2 SYDVKM, per germline. V lost 5 bases, J lost 4 bases, and 5 bases stayed unmatched. The CDR3 runs 14 residues. The CDR3 coding sequence is TGTGCCAGCAGTCAGGGGGGTACTAATCAGCCCCAGCATTTT. This encodes CASSQGGTNQPQHF.

This sequence joins TRBV2 and TRBJ1-2; the match to TRBD1 covers 9 bases. Germline CDR1 SNHLY, CDR2 FYNNEI. This CDR3 is 14 amino acids long. V gave up 5 bases and J gave up 10 bases; unmatched junction bases: 11. CDR3 nucleotide sequence: TGTGCCAGCAGTCAAGTACAGGGGGCGCCCACCTACACCTTC. It is translated as CASSQVQGAPTYTF. Full variable domain (remainder filled in from reference TRBV2 and TRBJ1-2): EPEVTQTPSHQVTQMGQEVILRCVPISNHLYFYWYRQILGQKVEFLVSFYNNEISEKSEIFDDQFSVERPDGSNFTLKIRSTKLEDSAMYFCASSQVQGAPTYTFGSGTRLTVV.

The chain uses TRBV18 and TRBJ2-2, with D perhaps matching TRBD2 (5 bases). Germline V gene lookup returns CDR1 KGHSH and CDR2 LQKENI. This CDR3 is built from 14 residues. The V end lost 5 bases, the J end lost 4 bases, and 11 bases lay between the germline ends. The CDR3 DNA reads as TGTGCCAGCTCAAGTCGGACTCCCACCGGGGAGCTGTTTTTT. This sequence encodes CASSSRTPTGELFF.

The chain links TRBV19 to TRBJ1-5; 10 bases fit TRBD1. This CDR3 contains 18 residues. Per germline, CDR1 LNHDA and CDR2 SQIVND (reference sequence). V trimming: 7 bases; J trimming: 2 bases; junction bases outside the gene matches: 14. The CDR3 is CASMSERTGGRGNQPQHF. In nucleotides, the CDR3 is TGTGCCAGTATGTCGGAAAGGACAGGGGGTAGAGGCAATCAGCCCCAGCATTTT.

This clone was detected only once. V usage is TRBV6-5 and J usage is TRBJ2-7; 8 nucleotides agree with TRBD1. Germline CDR1 and CDR2: MNHEY and SVGAGI. CDR3 length equals 12 residues. The V gene end was trimmed by 8 bases and the J gene end by 4 bases; junction bases not matched to a gene: 4. The CDR3 coding sequence is TGTGCCAGCGGAGGACAGGGATACGAGCAGTACTTC. Its protein product is CASGGQGYEQYF.

This clone has more than one count but fewer than ten. The V and J genes are TRBV28 and TRBJ2-1, with 14 nucleotides matching TRBD2. V was pared by 6 bases and J by 6 bases, with 7 bases of the junction left unmatched. Germline CDR1 and CDR2: MDHEN and SYDVKM. The CDR3 spans 16 residues. The CDR3 DNA reads as TGTGCCAGCAGCCCATTGGGACTAGCGGGAGTCAATGAGCAGTTCTTC. This codes for CASSPLGLAGVNEQFF.